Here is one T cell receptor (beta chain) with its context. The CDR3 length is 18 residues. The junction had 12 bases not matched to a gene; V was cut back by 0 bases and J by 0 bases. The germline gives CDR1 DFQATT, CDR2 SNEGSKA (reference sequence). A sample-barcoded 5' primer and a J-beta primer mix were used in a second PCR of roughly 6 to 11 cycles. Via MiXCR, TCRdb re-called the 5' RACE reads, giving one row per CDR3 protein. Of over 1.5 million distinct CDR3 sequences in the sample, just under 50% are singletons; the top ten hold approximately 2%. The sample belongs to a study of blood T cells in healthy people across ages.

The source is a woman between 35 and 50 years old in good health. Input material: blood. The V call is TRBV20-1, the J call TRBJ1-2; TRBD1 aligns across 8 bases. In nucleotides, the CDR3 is TGCAGTGCTAGAGATCGTTCGGGACAGGTCCCCTCTAACTATGGCTACACCTTC. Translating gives CSARDRSGQVPSNYGYTF.